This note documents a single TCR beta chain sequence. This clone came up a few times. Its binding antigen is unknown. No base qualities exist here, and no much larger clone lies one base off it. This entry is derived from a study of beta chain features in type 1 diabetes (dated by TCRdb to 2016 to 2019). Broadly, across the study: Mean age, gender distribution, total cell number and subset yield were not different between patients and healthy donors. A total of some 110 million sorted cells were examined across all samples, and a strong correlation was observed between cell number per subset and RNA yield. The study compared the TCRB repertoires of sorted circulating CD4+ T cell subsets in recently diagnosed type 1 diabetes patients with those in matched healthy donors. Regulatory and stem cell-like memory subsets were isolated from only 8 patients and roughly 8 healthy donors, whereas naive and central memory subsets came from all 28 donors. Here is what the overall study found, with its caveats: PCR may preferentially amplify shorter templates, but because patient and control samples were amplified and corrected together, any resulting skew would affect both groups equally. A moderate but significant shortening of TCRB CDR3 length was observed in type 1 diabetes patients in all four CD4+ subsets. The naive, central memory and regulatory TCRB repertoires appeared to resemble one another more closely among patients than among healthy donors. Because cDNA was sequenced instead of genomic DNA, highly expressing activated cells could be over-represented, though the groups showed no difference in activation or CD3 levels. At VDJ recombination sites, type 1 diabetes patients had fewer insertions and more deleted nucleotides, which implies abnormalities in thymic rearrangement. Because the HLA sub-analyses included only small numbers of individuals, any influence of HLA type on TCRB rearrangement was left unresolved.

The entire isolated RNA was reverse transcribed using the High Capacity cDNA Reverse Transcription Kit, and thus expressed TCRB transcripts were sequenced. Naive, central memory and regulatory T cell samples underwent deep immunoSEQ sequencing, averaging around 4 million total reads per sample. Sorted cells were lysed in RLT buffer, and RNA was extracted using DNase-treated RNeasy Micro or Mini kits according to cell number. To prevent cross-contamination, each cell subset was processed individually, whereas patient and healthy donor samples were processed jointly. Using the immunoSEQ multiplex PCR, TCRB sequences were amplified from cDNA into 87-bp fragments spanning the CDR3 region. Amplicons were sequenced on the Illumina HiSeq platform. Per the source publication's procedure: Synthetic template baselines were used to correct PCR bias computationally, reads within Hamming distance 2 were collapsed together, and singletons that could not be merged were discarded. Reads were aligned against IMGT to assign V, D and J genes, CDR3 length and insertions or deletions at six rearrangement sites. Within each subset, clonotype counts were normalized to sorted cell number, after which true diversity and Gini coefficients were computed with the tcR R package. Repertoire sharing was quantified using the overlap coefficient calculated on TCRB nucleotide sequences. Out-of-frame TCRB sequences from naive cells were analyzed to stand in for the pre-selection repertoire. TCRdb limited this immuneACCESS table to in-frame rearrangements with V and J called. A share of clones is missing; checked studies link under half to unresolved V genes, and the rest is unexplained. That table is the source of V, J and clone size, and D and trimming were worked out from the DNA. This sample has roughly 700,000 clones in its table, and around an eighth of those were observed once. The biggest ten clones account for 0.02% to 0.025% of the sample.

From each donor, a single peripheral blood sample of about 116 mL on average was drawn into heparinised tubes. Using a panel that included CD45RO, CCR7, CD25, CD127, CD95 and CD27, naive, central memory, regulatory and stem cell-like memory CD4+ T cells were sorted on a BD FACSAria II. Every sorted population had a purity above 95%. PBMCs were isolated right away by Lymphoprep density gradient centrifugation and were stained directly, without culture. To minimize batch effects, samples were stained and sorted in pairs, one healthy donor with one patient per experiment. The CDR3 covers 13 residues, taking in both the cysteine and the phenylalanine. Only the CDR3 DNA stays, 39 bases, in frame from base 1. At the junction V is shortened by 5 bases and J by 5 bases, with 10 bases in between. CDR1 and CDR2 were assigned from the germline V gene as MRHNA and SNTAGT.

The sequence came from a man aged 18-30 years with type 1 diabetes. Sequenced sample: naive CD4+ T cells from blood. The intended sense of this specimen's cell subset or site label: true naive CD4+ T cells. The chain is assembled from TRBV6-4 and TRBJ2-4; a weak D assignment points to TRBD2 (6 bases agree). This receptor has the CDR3 CASSSTGENIQYF. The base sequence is TGTGCCAGCAGTTCCACGGGGGAAAACATTCAGTACTTC.